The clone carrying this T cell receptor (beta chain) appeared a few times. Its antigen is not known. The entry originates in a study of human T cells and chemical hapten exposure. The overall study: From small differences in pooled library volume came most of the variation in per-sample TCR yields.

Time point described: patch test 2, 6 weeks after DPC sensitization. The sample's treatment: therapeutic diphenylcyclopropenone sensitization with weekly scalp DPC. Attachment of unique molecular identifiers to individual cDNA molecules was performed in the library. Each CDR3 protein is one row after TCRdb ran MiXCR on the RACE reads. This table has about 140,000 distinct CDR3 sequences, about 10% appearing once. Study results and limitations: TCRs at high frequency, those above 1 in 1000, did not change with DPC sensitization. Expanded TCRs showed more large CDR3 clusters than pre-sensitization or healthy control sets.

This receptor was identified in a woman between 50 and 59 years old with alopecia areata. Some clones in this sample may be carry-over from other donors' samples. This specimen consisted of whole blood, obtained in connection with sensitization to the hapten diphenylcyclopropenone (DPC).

CDR3 protein: CASTHIGQGGPGANVLTF. In nucleotides, the CDR3 is TGTGCCAGCACCCATATCGGACAGGGCGGCCCTGGGGCCAACGTCCTGACTTTC. The chain has TRBV11-2 and TRBJ2-6, with TRBD1 matching 8 bases. This CDR3 contains 18 residues. Losses at the gene ends were 7 bases for V and 2 bases for J; bases not matched to a gene: 13. Germline CDR1 SGHAT, CDR2 FQNNGV.